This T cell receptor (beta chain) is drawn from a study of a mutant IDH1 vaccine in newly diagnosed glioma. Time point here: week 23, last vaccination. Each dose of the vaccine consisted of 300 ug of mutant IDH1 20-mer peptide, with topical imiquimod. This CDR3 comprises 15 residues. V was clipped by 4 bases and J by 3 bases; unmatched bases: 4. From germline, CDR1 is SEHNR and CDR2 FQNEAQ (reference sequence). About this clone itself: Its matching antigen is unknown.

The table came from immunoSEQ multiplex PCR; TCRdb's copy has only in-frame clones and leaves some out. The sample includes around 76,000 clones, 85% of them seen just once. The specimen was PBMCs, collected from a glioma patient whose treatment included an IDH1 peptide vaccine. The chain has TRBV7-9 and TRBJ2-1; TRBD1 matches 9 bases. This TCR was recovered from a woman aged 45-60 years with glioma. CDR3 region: CASSSGQGHYNEQFF. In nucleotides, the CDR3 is TGTGCCAGCAGCTCGGGACAGGGTCACTACAATGAGCAGTTCTTC.